The 16 T cell receptor beta chains below were found in one sample sequenced in a study of blood T cell repertoires in COVID-19. Measured with immunoSEQ multiplex PCR; TCRdb has only the in-frame clones, and not every one. The top ten clones hold roughly 0.69% of a sample with fewer than 250,000 clones, around 85% of them seen once. The material sequenced was peripheral blood. Receptors originate from a man aged 35-49 years with acute or convalescent COVID-19.

The chain recombines TRBV30 with TRBJ2-4; tentatively, D is TRBD2 (7 bases). Trimming took 0 bases from V and 1 from J, leaving 10 bases between them. Germline assignment: CDR1 GTSNPN and CDR2 SVGIG (reference sequence). The CDR3 length is 15 residues. This CDR3 reads CAWSVGGLAKNIQYF. The CDR3, as DNA: TGTGCCTGGAGTGTCGGGGGGCTGGCCAAAAACATTCAGTACTTC.

This chain links TRBV5-1 with TRBJ1-1, with D possibly matching TRBD1 (5 bases). CDR1 and CDR2 from the germline V gene are SGHRS and YFSETQ. The V gene lost 4 bases and the J gene lost 7 bases, with 11 bases spanning the gap. The CDR3 has 12 residues. The chain's CDR3 is CASSVQGNEAFF. The DNA of the CDR3 is TGCGCCAGCAGCGTTCAGGGAAATGAAGCTTTCTTT.

The genes are TRBV28 and TRBJ1-5, with D maybe TRBD1 (5 bases). The CDR3 covers 17 residues. CDR1 is MDHEN, CDR2 SYDVKM, per germline. V was cut by 3 bases and J by 4 bases, with 19 bases left in between. The CDR3 sequence is CASSFWSWGRGNQPQHF. CDR3 nucleotide sequence: TGTGCCAGCAGTTTTTGGTCCTGGGGTCGGGGGAATCAGCCCCAGCATTTT.

The V gene is TRBV10-3, the J gene TRBJ2-3; possible D gene TRBD1, 6 bases. Trimming removed 6 bases at V and 0 bases at J, with 22 bases between. Germline lookup yields CDR1 ENHRY and CDR2 SYGVKD. This CDR3 spans 18 amino acids. CDR3: CAISSGTPRTISTDTQYF. CDR3 nucleotides: TGTGCCATCAGCTCCGGGACACCGAGGACGATTAGCACAGATACGCAGTATTTT.

The chain joins TRBV11-2 to TRBJ1-3; TRBD1 might be the D (6 bases). Trimming stripped 5 bases from V and 2 bases from J, with 10 bases between. CDR1 and CDR2 from the germline V gene are SGHAT and FQNNGV. The CDR3 loop spans 14 amino acids. The CDR3 DNA reads TGTGCCAGCAGCCGCGGGGGCCCTGGAAACACCATATATTTT. Translation gives CASSRGGPGNTIYF.

J is TRBJ1-2 and V is TRBV28; TRBD1 matches at 9 bases. The V gene's germline CDR1 is MDHEN and CDR2 SYDVKM. The CDR3 is 15 amino acids. Trimming cost V 3 bases and J 4 bases; bases outside gene matches: 6. The CDR3 sequence: CASSFHRGPGYGYTF. The CDR3 nucleotides are TGTGCCAGCAGTTTTCACAGGGGGCCGGGCTATGGCTACACCTTC.

This clone was seen a single time. The V and J genes are TRBV6-2 or TRBV6-3 and TRBJ2-7, with a tentative D call TRBD2 (5 bases). This CDR3 is 15 amino acids long. Trimming took 5 bases from V and 0 from J, leaving 14 bases between them. The V gene's germline CDR1 is MNHEY and CDR2 SVGEGT. The CDR3 bases are TGTGCCAGCAGTCGAGGAGGCCGGGGCTCCTACGAGCAGTACTTC. This gives the protein CASSRGGRGSYEQYF.

V usage is TRBV25-1 and J usage is TRBJ2-1; a weak D match, TRBD1 (5 bases). There are 17 residues in the CDR3. CDR1 MGHDK and CDR2 SYGVNS come from the germline V gene. With 1 base removed from V and 8 bases from J, the gap between germline ends came to 21 bases. This chain's CDR3 is CASSESRQAGPGHEQFF. Here the CDR3 DNA reads TGTGCCAGCAGTGAATCGAGGCAGGCAGGGCCCGGCCATGAGCAGTTCTTC.

The chain carries TRBV30 and TRBJ2-7; TRBD2 is a possible D gene (7 bases). V was trimmed by 3 bases and J by 6 bases, leaving 12 bases between them. The CDR3 runs 12 residues. CDR1 and CDR2 from the germline V gene are GTSNPN and SVGIG (reference sequence). In DNA, the CDR3 is TGTGCCTGGAGCCGGGGGGCGGGCGAGCAGTACTTC. Amino acid sequence: CAWSRGAGEQYF.

This chain joins TRBV6-5 and TRBJ2-5, with D possibly matching TRBD2 (5 bases). The CDR3 is 15 amino acids. The V and J ends lost 4 bases and 4 bases respectively, with 16 bases between them. Germline loops: CDR1 MNHEY, CDR2 SVGAGI. CDR3 DNA: TGTGCCAGCAGTTTTAATCTGGCACGGGGAGAGACCCAGTACTTC. The encoded protein is CASSFNLARGETQYF.

CDR3: CASSLAEGLAGGANEQFF. The DNA of the CDR3 is TGTGCCAGCAGCTTAGCCGAAGGACTAGCGGGAGGGGCGAATGAGCAGTTCTTC. This rearrangement joins TRBV7-9 to TRBJ2-1, with 15 bases that match TRBD2. The CDR3 loop spans 18 amino acids. The V gene end was trimmed by 0 bases and the J gene end by 7 bases; junction bases not matched to a gene: 7. CDR1 and CDR2 from the germline V gene are SEHNR and FQNEAQ (reference sequence).

This chain connects TRBV6-4 to TRBJ2-2; maybe TRBD2 (5 bases). CDR1 is MRHNA, CDR2 SNTAGT, per germline. Trimming took 4 bases from V and 5 from J, leaving 5 bases between them. The CDR3 is 12 residues long. CDR3 protein: CASSGLTGELFF. CDR3 coding DNA: TGTGCCAGCAGTGGACTAACCGGGGAGCTGTTTTTT.

The CDR3 DNA sequence: TGTGCCAGTAGCCTAAGCGGGAGCTCCTACAATGAGCAGTTCTTC. It codes for CASSLSGSSYNEQFF. The V and J genes are TRBV19 and TRBJ2-1; TRBD2 matches 8 bases. The CDR3 extends over 15 amino acids. V dropped 6 bases and J dropped 0; count of bases not matched to a gene: 4. CDR1 is LNHDA and CDR2 is SQIVND in the germline V gene (reference sequence).

V is TRBV5-6 and J is TRBJ1-1; D call uncertain. The CDR3 has 13 amino acids. Germline V gene lookup returns CDR1 SGHDT and CDR2 YYEEEE. V lost 4 bases to trimming and J lost 7 bases, with 14 bases between them. CDR3 sequence: CASSPLASDEAFF. DNA of the CDR3: TGTGCCAGCAGCCCCCTCGCCAGTGATGAAGCTTTCTTT.

The chain joins TRBV9 to TRBJ2-7; 7 bases match TRBD1. The V segment lost 1 base and the J segment 2 bases; nucleotides outside the gene matches: 6. This CDR3 spans 15 amino acids. Germline V gene sequence: CDR1 SGDLS, CDR2 YYNGEE. Here the CDR3 reads CASSVRPGQPYEQYF. The CDR3 DNA reads as TGTGCCAGCAGCGTACGTCCGGGACAGCCCTACGAGCAGTACTTC.

The chain couples TRBV21-1 to TRBJ2-6; the table calls TRBD2, which could not be checked here. TRBV21-1 is a recognized pseudogene. This CDR3 contains 19 residues. The CDR3, as DNA: TGTGCCAGCAGCAAGTCGAACGGGGTATTTGAGACTGGGGCCAACGTCCTGACTTTC. Translated: CASSKSNGVFETGANVLTF.